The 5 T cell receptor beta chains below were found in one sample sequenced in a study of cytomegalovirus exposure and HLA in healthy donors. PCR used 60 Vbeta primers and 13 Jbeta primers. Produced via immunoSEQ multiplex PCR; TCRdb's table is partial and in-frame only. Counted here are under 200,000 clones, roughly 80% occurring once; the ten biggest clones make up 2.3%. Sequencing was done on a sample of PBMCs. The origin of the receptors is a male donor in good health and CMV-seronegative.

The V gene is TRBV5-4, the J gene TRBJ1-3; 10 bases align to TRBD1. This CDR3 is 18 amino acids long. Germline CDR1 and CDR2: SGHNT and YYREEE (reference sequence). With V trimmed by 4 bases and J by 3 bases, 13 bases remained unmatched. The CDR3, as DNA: TGTGCCAGCAGCCCCGGGGGGACAGGGGTGAACTTTGGAAACACCATATATTTT. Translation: CASSPGGTGVNFGNTIYF.

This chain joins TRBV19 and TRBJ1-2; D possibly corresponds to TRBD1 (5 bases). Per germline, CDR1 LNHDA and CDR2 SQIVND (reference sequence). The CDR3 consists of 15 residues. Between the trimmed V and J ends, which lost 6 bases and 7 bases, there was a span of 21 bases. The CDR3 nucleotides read TGTGCCAGTAGGGAAAGGGCAGGGAAATTTCGTGGCTACACCTTC. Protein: CASRERAGKFRGYTF.

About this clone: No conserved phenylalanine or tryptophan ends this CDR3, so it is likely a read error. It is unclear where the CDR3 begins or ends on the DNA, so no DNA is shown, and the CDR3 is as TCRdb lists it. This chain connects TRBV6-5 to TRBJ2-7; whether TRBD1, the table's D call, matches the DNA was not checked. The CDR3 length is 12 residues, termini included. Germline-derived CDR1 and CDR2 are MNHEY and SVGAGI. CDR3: CASRTGTGQEYL.

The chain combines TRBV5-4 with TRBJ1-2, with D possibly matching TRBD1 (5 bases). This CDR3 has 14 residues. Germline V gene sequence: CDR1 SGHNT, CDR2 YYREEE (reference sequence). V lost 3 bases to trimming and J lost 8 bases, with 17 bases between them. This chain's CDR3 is CASSSGGGARGYTF. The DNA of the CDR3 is TGTGCCAGCAGCTCGGGAGGTGGGGCGCGGGGCTACACCTTC. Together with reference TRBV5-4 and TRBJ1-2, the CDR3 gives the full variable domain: ETGVTQSPTHLIKTRGQQVTLRCSSQSGHNTVSWYQQALGQGPQFIFQYYREEENGRGNFPPRFSGLQFPNYSSELNVNALELDDSALYLCASSSGGGARGYTFGSGTRLTVV.

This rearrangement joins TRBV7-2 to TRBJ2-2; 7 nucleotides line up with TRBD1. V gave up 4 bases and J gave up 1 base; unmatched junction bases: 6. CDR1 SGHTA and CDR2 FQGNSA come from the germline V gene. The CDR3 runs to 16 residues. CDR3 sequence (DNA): TGTGCCAGCAGCTCACACCGGGACAGGAACACCGGGGAGCTGTTTTTT. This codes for CASSSHRDRNTGELFF.